These 17 T cell receptor beta chains were sequenced from one sample in a study of identical twins. TCRdb used MiXCR to reprocess the 5' RACE reads, holding one entry per CDR3 protein. This repertoire shows about 1.7 million distinct CDR3 sequences, 32% found once; its top ten account for over 0.25%. The sample consisted of cord blood. The receptor source for this set is a newborn girl in good health.

J is TRBJ2-3 and V is TRBV28; D may be TRBD2 (5 bases). There are 16 residues in the CDR3. Germline loops: CDR1 MDHEN, CDR2 SYDVKM. V shed 4 bases and J shed 0 bases, with 14 bases lying between them. The CDR3 protein is CASSSLSSGSTDTQYF. The DNA for the CDR3 is TGTGCCAGCAGTTCCCTCTCGAGCGGTAGCACAGATACGCAGTATTTT.

About this clonotype itself: A much larger clone sits a single nucleotide away, making a read error possible. The chain combines TRBV10-3 with TRBJ2-7; TRBD1 or TRBD2 may be the D gene (5 bases each). The CDR3 spans 12 residues. The V gene lost 2 bases and the J gene lost 5 bases, with 7 bases spanning the gap. Germline loops: CDR1 ENHRY, CDR2 SYGVKD. CDR3 sequence (DNA): TGTGCCATCAGTGAGGAGGGGAACGAGCAGTACTTC. This translates into CAISEEGNEQYF.

The chain has TRBV7-2 and TRBJ2-5, with a weak D call TRBD1 (5 bases). Between the trimmed V and J ends, which lost 1 base and 0 bases, there was a span of 18 bases. The germline V gene encodes CDR1 SGHTA and CDR2 FQGNSA. The CDR3 consists of 18 residues. The CDR3 DNA is TGTGCCAGCAGCTTAGTTTCCCCCCTGGCGGACAACCAAGAGACCCAGTACTTC. Residues: CASSLVSPLADNQETQYF.

This clonotype was counted between two and nine times. The genes are TRBV5-1 and TRBJ2-5; a weak D match, TRBD2 (6 bases). Between the trimmed V and J ends, which lost 3 bases and 11 bases, there was a span of 23 bases. In germline, CDR1 is SGHRS, CDR2 YFSETQ. The length of the CDR3 is 15 residues. In nucleotides, the CDR3 is TGCGCCAGCAGCTCCGAGCGGGTCCCCCACAATGAGCAGTACTTC. Its translation is CASSSERVPHNEQYF.

The chain carries TRBV6-6 and TRBJ2-1; 12 bases line up with TRBD2. The CDR3 is 17 residues long. Germline loops: CDR1 MNHNY, CDR2 SVGAGI (reference sequence). Trimming took 5 bases from V and 2 from J; bases not matched to a gene: 7. CDR3 sequence (DNA): TGTGCCAGCAGTCTCCGACTAGCGGGGGTTCCCTACAATGAGCAGTTCTTC. This codes for CASSLRLAGVPYNEQFF.

The J gene is TRBJ1-1, the V gene TRBV7-6, with unresolved D. This CDR3 contains 15 residues. The V end was cut by 5 bases, the J end by 0 bases, with 13 bases between. Germline V CDR1 and CDR2: SGHVS, FNYEAQ. Here the CDR3 DNA reads TGTGCCAGCAGCCCCGGAGGCCCATTGAACACTGAAGCTTTCTTT. Translation gives CASSPGGPLNTEAFF.

This CDR3 reads CSARRRVAGAYNEQFF. CDR3 bases: TGCAGTGCTAGGCGCCGAGTAGCGGGAGCCTACAATGAGCAGTTCTTC. The chain is built from TRBV20-1 and TRBJ2-1, with 9 bases that match TRBD2. The CDR3 loop spans 16 amino acids. After removal of 3 bases from V and 2 bases from J, the junction contained 8 bases not matched to a gene. The V gene's germline CDR1 is DFQATT and CDR2 SNEGSKA (reference sequence).

There are a few counts of this clonotype. The chain has TRBV29-1 and TRBJ2-1; D possibly corresponds to TRBD2 (6 bases). The V end lost 4 bases, the J end lost 8 bases, and 15 bases lay between the germline ends. In germline, CDR1 is SQVTM, CDR2 ANQGSEA. The CDR3 covers 13 residues. The CDR3 region has the DNA TGCAGCGTTGGGTCCCAGCGGGCCTATGAGCAGTTCTTC. Protein sequence: CSVGSQRAYEQFF.

A few counts support this clonotype. The V call is TRBV20-1, the J call TRBJ2-5; 12 bases map to TRBD2. This CDR3 spans 20 amino acids. Looked up from germline, CDR1 is DFQATT and CDR2 is SNEGSKA (reference sequence). The V gene end was trimmed by 4 bases and the J gene end by 5 bases; junction bases not matched to a gene: 23. CDR3 sequence reads: CSAKIGWGLAGTEGWETQYF. Written as DNA, the CDR3 is TGCAGTGCTAAGATTGGGTGGGGACTAGCGGGCACCGAGGGTTGGGAGACCCAGTACTTC.

This clonotype was observed once. The gene calls are TRBV4-2 and TRBJ2-2; 12 positions agree with TRBD2. Per germline, CDR1 LGHNA and CDR2 YNFKEQ. This CDR3 is 16 amino acids long. The J segment lost 6 bases and the V segment lost 4 bases, leaving 6 bases of the junction unmatched. CDR3 loop: CASSRDLAGGPGELFF. In DNA form, the CDR3 reads TGTGCCAGCAGCCGAGATCTAGCGGGAGGGCCCGGGGAGCTGTTTTTT.

Only a few counts were recorded for this clonotype. The chain couples TRBV6-5 to TRBJ2-7; 12 bases align to TRBD2. This CDR3 is built from 16 residues. CDR1 is MNHEY, CDR2 SVGAGI, per germline. Trimming removed 0 bases from V and 3 bases from J; junction bases left unmatched: 3. The CDR3 DNA sequence: TGTGCCAGCAGTTACTCCCGGACTAGCGGGAACTACGAGCAGTACTTC. Protein sequence: CASSYSRTSGNYEQYF.

CDR3 DNA: TGTGCCAGCAGTCGACGGGCCCTTAGGGAAGCTTTCTTT. Encoded protein: CASSRRALREAFF. This chain joins TRBV12-3 or TRBV12-4 and TRBJ1-1; D gene ambiguous. The ends were cut back, 5 bases at V and 8 bases at J, with 15 bases in the middle. The CDR3 is 13 amino acids.

The table lists this clonotype with a few counts. The rearrangement uses TRBV12-3 or TRBV12-4 and TRBJ2-4; D is unresolved. TRBJ2-7 explains the end of the DNA better; the J call may be wrong. The CDR3 has 12 amino acids. CDR3 protein: CASSTQAAEQYF. For the CDR3, the DNA is TGTGCCAGCAGTACGCAGGCGGCCGAGCAGTACTTC.

This clonotype turned up a few times. The chain has TRBV25-1 and TRBJ2-5; 7 nucleotides line up with TRBD1. V lost 2 bases and J lost 11; bases outside the gene matches: 8. CDR1 is MGHDK, CDR2 SYGVNS, per germline. This CDR3 has 13 amino acids. CDR3: CASSEETGREQYF. CDR3 nucleotide sequence: TGTGCCAGCAGTGAAGAGACAGGGCGAGAGCAGTACTTC.

As for this clonotype: With a much larger clone just one base away, this may be a read error. This sequence joins TRBV15 and TRBJ2-4; D may be TRBD2 (6 bases). Germline-derived CDR1 and CDR2 are LNHNV and YYDKDF (reference sequence). The CDR3 runs to 19 residues. Trimming cost V 0 bases and J 4 bases, with 22 bases left between them. The CDR3 reads CATSREGYAGTGIKNIQYF. As DNA, the CDR3 is TGTGCCACCAGCAGAGAGGGATACGCCGGGACTGGCATTAAAAACATTCAGTACTTC. The whole variable domain, filled in from reference TRBV15 and TRBJ2-4, reads DAMVIQNPRYQVTQFGKPVTLSCSQTLNHNVMYWYQQKSSQAPKLLFHYYDKDFNNEADTPDNFQSRRPNTSFCFLDIRSPGLGDTAMYLCATSREGYAGTGIKNIQYFGAGTRLSVL.

A note on this clonotype: A much larger clonotype is one base distant, so this may be a read error. The chain joins TRBV29-1 to TRBJ2-1; D might be TRBD1 (7 bases). CDR1 and CDR2 (germline): SQVTM, ANQGSEA. The CDR3 consists of 14 residues. The CDR3 spells CSVAGQLGSNGQFF. The CDR3 region has the DNA TGCAGCGTCGCGGGACAGTTGGGTTCCAATGGGCAGTTCTTC.

In its sample, this clonotype was seen many times. The rearrangement joins TRBV6-6 to TRBJ2-7; possible D gene TRBD2, 6 bases. Deletions cut 0 bases from V and 3 bases from J, with 9 bases between. CDR1 is MNHNY, CDR2 SVGAGI, per germline (reference sequence). The CDR3 totals 14 residues. The CDR3 nucleotides are TGTGCCAGCAGTTACTCGATGGGAGGCTACGAGCAGTACTTC. Amino acid sequence: CASSYSMGGYEQYF.